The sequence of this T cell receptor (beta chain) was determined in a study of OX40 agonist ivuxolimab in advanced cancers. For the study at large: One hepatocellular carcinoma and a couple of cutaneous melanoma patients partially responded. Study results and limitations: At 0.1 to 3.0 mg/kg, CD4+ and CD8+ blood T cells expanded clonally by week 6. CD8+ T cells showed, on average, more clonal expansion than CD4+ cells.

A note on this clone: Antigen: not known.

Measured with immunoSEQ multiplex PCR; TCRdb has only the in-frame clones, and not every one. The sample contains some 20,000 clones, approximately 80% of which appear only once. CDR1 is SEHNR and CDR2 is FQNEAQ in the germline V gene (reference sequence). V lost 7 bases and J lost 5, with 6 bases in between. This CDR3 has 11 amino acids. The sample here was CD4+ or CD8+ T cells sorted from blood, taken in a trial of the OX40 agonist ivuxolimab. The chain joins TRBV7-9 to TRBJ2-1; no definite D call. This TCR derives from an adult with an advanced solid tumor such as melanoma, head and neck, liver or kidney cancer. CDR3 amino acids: CASIQHNEQFF. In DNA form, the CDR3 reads TGTGCCAGCATCCAGCACAATGAGCAGTTCTTC.